The rows below give T cell receptor beta chains drawn from one sample of a study of pediatric ulcerative colitis. The protocol was immunoSEQ multiplex PCR, while the TCRdb copy is restricted to in-frame clones and leaves out a portion. The table shows 40,000 to 60,000 clones, with 60% to 85% occurring only once. The sample was gut tissue. The source of these receptors is a girl between 10 and 17 years old with moderate ulcerative colitis. Each CDR3 is given without its conserved first and last residue. Fields, in order: V gene, J gene, CDR3 protein.

V: TRBV15; J: TRBJ1-1; CDR3: ATSRATDNTEAF
V: TRBV11-2; J: TRBJ2-3; CDR3: ASSLGSFTPDTQY
V: TRBV7-2; J: TRBJ1-1; CDR3: ASTYYAGEAF
V: TRBV7-3; J: TRBJ2-7; CDR3: ASSLARQGRHEQY
V: TRBV4-3; J: TRBJ1-1; CDR3: ASSQFPTGNTEAF
V: TRBV5-4; J: TRBJ1-2; CDR3: ASSGGGANYGYT
V: TRBV6-4; J: TRBJ2-7; CDR3: ASMRSSYEQY
V: TRBV5-1; J: TRBJ2-2; CDR3: ASSSRGAGELF
V: TRBV7-9; J: TRBJ2-1; CDR3: ASSLFATGGYNEQF
V: TRBV9; J: TRBJ2-3; CDR3: ASSVAVSSSTDTQY
V: TRBV10-1; J: TRBJ2-7; CDR3: AVSGDSLYEQY
V: TRBV7-2; J: TRBJ1-2; CDR3: ASSLASAGTSSPYGYT
V: TRBV11-3; J: TRBJ2-1; CDR3: ASSSSGSRVDKQF
V: TRBV11-1; J: TRBJ2-7; CDR3: ASSLAPGQTYEQY
V: TRBV2; J: TRBJ1-4; CDR3: ASSSQTTNEKLF
V: TRBV2; J: TRBJ1-4; CDR3: ASSGDRGWTNEKLF